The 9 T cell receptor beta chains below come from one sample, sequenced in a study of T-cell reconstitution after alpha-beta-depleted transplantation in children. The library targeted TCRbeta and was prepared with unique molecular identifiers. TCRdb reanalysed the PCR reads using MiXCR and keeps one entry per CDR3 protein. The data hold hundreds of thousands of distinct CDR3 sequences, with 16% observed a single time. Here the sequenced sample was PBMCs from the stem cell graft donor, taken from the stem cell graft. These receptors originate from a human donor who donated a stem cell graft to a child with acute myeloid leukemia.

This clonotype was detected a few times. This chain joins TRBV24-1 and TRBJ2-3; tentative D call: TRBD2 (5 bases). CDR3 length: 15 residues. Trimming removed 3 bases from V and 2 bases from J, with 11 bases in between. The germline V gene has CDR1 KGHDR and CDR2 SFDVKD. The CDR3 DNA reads TGTGCCACCAGTGATATAGAGGGTTTCACAGATACGCAGTATTTT. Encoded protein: CATSDIEGFTDTQYF.

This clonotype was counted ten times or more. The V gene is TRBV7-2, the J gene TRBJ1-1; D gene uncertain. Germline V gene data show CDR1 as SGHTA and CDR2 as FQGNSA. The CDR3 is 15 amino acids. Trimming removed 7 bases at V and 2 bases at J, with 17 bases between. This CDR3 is CASTKLWPPNTEAFF. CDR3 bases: TGTGCCAGCACCAAGCTCTGGCCACCTAACACTGAAGCTTTCTTT.

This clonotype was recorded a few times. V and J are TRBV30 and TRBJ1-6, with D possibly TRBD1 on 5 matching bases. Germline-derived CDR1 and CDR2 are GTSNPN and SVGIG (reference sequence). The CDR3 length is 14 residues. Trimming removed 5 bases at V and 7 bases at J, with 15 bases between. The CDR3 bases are TGTGCCTGGGTTAGGGGAAACGGGAATTCACCCCTCCACTTT. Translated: CAWVRGNGNSPLHF.

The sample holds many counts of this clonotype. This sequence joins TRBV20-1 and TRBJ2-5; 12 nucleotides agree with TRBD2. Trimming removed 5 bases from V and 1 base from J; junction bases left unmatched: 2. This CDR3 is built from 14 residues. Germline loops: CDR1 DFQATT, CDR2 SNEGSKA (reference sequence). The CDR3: CSAQTSGGQETQYF. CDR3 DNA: TGCAGTGCTCAGACTAGCGGGGGCCAAGAGACCCAGTACTTC.

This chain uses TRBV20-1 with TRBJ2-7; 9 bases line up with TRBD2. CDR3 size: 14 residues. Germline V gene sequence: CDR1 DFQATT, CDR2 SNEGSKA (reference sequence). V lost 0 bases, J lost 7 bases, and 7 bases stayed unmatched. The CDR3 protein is CSARDLAGGREQYV. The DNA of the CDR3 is TGCAGTGCTAGAGATCTGGCGGGGGGGCGTGAGCAGTACGTC.

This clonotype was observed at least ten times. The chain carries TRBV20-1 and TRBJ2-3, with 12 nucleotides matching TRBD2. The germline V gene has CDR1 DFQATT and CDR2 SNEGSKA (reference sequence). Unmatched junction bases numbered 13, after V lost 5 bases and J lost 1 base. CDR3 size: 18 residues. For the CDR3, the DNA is TGCAGTGCTTCTACGACTTCGACTAGCGGGGGACGCACAGATACGCAGTATTTT. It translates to CSASTTSTSGGRTDTQYF.

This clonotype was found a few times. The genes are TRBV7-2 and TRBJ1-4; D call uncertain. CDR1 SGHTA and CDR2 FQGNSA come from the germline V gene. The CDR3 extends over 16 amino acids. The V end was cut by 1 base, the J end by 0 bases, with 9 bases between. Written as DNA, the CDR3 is TGTGCCAGCAGCTTAGAACAGCTTGCAACTAATGAAAAACTGTTTTTT. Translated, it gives CASSLEQLATNEKLFF.

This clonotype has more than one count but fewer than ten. The CDR3: CASSSGSDTGELFF. The CDR3 DNA is TGCGCCAGCAGCTCCGGATCCGACACCGGGGAGCTGTTTTTT. The chain employs TRBV5-1 and TRBJ2-2; D is undetermined. Trimming removed 3 bases from V and 3 bases from J, with 9 bases in between. Germline lookup yields CDR1 SGHRS and CDR2 YFSETQ. The CDR3 is 14 residues long.

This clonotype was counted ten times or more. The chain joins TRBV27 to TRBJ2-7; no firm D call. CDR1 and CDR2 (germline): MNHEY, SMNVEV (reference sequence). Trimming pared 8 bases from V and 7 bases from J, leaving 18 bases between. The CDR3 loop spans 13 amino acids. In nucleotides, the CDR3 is TGTGCCAGCGATAAATTGAACCCTTTGGAGCAGTACGTC. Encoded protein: CASDKLNPLEQYV.